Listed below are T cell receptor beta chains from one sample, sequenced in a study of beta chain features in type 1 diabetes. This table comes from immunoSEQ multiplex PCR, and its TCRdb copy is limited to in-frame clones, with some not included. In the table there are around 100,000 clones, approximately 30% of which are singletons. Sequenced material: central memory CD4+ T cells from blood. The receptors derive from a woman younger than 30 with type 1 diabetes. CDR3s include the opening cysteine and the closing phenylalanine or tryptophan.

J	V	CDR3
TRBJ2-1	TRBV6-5	CASSYIAGVRNEQFF
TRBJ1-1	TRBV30	CAWRQGSEAFF
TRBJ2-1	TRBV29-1	CSLRGGGGNEQFF
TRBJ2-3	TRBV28	CASRKTSTDTQYF
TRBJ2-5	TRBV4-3	CASSPGLAYQETQYF
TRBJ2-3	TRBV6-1	CASRTRDRVTDTQYF
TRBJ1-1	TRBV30	CAWRTELNTEAFF
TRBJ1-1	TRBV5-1	CASSLESVSTEAFF
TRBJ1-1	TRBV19	CASSIPGFRGPEAFF
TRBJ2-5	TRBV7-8	CASSLRLAETQYF
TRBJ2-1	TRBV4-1	CASSHLSTSADNEQFF
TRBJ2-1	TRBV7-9	CASTPGLHSYNEQFF
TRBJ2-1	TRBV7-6	CASSPLGSVRAYNEQFF
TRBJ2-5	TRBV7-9	CASSLMGTAQETQYF
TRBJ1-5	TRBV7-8	CASSLDQGFRPQHF
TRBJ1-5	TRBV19	CASRGAGSNQPQHF
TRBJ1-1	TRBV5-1	CASSRQGRNTEAFF